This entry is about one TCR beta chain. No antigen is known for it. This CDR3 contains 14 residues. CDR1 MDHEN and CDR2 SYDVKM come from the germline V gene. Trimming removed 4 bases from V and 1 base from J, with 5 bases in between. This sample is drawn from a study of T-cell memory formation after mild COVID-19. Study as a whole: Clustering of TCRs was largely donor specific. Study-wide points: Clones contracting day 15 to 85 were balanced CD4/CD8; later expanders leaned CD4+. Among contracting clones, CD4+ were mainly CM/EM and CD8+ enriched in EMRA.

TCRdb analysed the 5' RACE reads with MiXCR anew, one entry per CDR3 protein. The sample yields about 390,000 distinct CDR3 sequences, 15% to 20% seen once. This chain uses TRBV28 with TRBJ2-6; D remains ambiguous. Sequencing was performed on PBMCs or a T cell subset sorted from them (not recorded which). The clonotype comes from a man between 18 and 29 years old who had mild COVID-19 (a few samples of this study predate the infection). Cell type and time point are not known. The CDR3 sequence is CASSSTSGANVLTF. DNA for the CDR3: TGTGCCAGCAGTTCCACGTCTGGGGCCAACGTCCTGACTTTC.